This T cell receptor beta chain appears in the sequencing data of a study of somatic mutations in cytotoxic T cells in rheumatoid arthritis. Profiling relied on immunoSEQ multiplex PCR, and the TCRdb table lists in-frame clones only, not all of them. Here the sample spans just under 30,000 clones, around 90% being singletons. This CDR3 comprises 16 residues. The germline V gene has CDR1 PRHDT and CDR2 FYEKMQ (reference sequence). Deletions cut 5 bases from V and 4 bases from J, with 21 bases between. This TCR was recovered from an adult with rheumatoid arthritis. Sequenced sample: CD8+ T cells sorted from blood. The chain joins TRBV13 to TRBJ2-7, with D possibly matching TRBD1 (6 bases). The CDR3, as DNA: TGTGCCAGCAGCAGGGGGTCAGGGGTTGCAGAATACGAGCAGTACTTC. It encodes CASSRGSGVAEYEQYF.